This is a list of T cell receptor beta chains from one sample in a study of cytomegalovirus exposure and HLA in healthy donors. This table comes from immunoSEQ multiplex PCR, and its TCRdb copy is limited to in-frame clones, with some not included. Here the sample spans 100,000 to 150,000 clones, roughly 15% being singletons. The sample was PBMCs. The receptor set was obtained from a female donor in good health and CMV-seropositive. Each CDR3 is given with its conserved first and last residue. The order of the fields is D gene, V gene, J gene, clone size, CDR3 protein, CDR3 DNA. D genes are given only for firm matches. Clone size, where shown, is once, few, many, or a class for clones that have expanded.

TRBD1	TRBV2	TRBJ1-6	.	CASSRDREFSYNSPLHF	TGTGCCAGCAGTCGGGACAGGGAGTTCTCCTATAATTCACCCCTCCACTTT
.	TRBV6-5	TRBJ1-5	few	CASSYQQGFQPQHF	TGTGCCAGCAGTTACCAGCAGGGTTTTCAGCCCCAGCATTTT
.	TRBV19	TRBJ1-4	.	CASSTPGHANEKLFF	TGTGCCAGTAGCACACCGGGACACGCTAATGAAAAACTGTTTTTT
.	TRBV28	TRBJ1-1	few	CASTLLQGLNTEAFF	TGTGCCAGCACACTACTTCAGGGGTTAAACACTGAAGCTTTCTTT
TRBD1	TRBV5-1	TRBJ1-2	few	CASSLEATGGNGYTF	TGCGCCAGCAGCTTGGAGGCGACAGGGGGAAATGGCTACACCTTC
.	TRBV4-1	TRBJ2-1	few	CASSQGRQAKVYNEQFF	TGCGCCAGCAGCCAAGGTCGACAGGCAAAGGTCTACAATGAGCAGTTCTTC
.	TRBV30	TRBJ2-7	.	CAWRLLSAGEQYF	TGTGCCTGGAGGCTCCTTAGCGCCGGAGAGCAGTACTTC
.	TRBV6-1	TRBJ2-3	few	CASAPGFTTDTQYF	TGTGCCAGCGCTCCAGGGTTTACCACAGATACGCAGTATTTT
.	TRBV29-1	TRBJ2-1	few	CSGTETGHEQFF	TGCAGCGGGACAGAAACGGGCCATGAGCAGTTCTTC
.	TRBV19	TRBJ2-5	few	CASSILATQETQYF	TGTGCCAGTAGTATACTTGCTACTCAAGAGACCCAGTACTTC
TRBD1	TRBV7-9	TRBJ2-7	.	CASSRPRDRGRDWKYEQYF	TGTGCCAGCAGCCGTCCCCGGGACAGGGGGAGAGATTGGAAGTACGAGCAGTACTTC